Each of the 27 T cell receptor beta chains below was sequenced from the same sample in a study of blood T cell repertoires in COVID-19. TCRdb's table, derived via immunoSEQ multiplex PCR, lists solely in-frame clones and lacks some. The sample yields roughly 20,000 clones, about 80% seen once. Sequenced material: peripheral blood. These receptors were taken from a human donor in a cohort sampled during active COVID-19.

The chain combines TRBV3-1 (or the pseudogene TRBV3-2) with TRBJ1-1; 8 bases are shared with TRBD1. The CDR3 spans 15 residues. Looked up from germline, CDR1 is LGHDT and CDR2 is YNNKEL (reference sequence). With 4 bases clipped from V and 1 base from J, the junction kept 5 bases outside the gene matches. The CDR3 DNA follows: TGTGCCAGCAGCCCATGGGACAGGACGAACACTGAAGCTTTCTTT. Protein sequence: CASSPWDRTNTEAFF.

The chain employs TRBV3-1 (or the pseudogene TRBV3-2) and TRBJ1-1; 7 bases agree with TRBD1. This CDR3 has 14 residues. V dropped 4 bases and J dropped 1; count of bases not matched to a gene: 3. The germline CDR1 and CDR2 sequences are LGHDT and YNNKEL (reference sequence). The CDR3 region has the DNA TGTGCCAGCAGCCGAGGACAGGCGAACACTGAAGCTTTCTTT. Its translation is CASSRGQANTEAFF.

The chain uses TRBV6-5 and TRBJ2-3; TRBD2 aligns across 7 bases. J lost 5 bases, V lost 6 bases, and 11 bases had no gene match. The germline V gene has CDR1 MNHEY and CDR2 SVGAGI. The CDR3 loop spans 15 amino acids. The CDR3 spells CASSPHTPGGDTQYF. The CDR3 bases are TGTGCCAGCAGCCCACATACACCGGGGGGAGATACGCAGTATTTT.

The chain recombines TRBV6-6 with TRBJ2-7; 9 positions match TRBD1. CDR3 length: 14 amino acids. With V trimmed by 5 bases and J by 1 base, 3 bases remained unmatched. Per germline, CDR1 MNHNY and CDR2 SVGAGI (reference sequence). The DNA of the CDR3 is TGTGCCAGCAGTCCGGGACAGGGATCCTACGAGCAGTACTTC. Translated, it gives CASSPGQGSYEQYF.

This chain uses TRBV11-2 with TRBJ2-7, with 7 bases that match TRBD2. With V trimmed by 0 bases and J by 3 bases, 2 bases remained unmatched. The CDR3 runs to 14 residues. Germline assignment: CDR1 SGHAT and CDR2 FQNNGV. CDR3 nucleotide sequence: TGTGCCAGCAGCTTAGATCCTAGCGGCTACGAGCAGTACTTC. Translating it yields CASSLDPSGYEQYF.

This chain uses TRBV11-2 with TRBJ2-5, with 7 bases fitting TRBD2. The CDR3 has 15 residues. Per the germline V gene, CDR1 is SGHAT and CDR2 is FQNNGV. V shed 1 base and J 5 bases; nucleotides not matched to a gene: 7. In DNA, the CDR3 is TGTGCCAGCAGCTTAGCCCCTGGGGGGGTCGAGACCCAGTACTTC. Amino acid sequence: CASSLAPGGVETQYF.

This chain connects TRBV24-1 to TRBJ2-1, with 9 bases lining up with TRBD1. The junction had 6 bases not matched to a gene; V was cut back by 4 bases and J by 0 bases. This CDR3 is built from 17 residues. In germline, CDR1 is KGHDR, CDR2 SFDVKD. The CDR3 bases are TGTGCCACCAGTGAGAAACCGGGACAGGGCTCCTACAATGAGCAGTTCTTC. The encoded protein is CATSEKPGQGSYNEQFF.

The chain links TRBV19 to TRBJ1-6, with D possibly matching TRBD1 (6 bases). V was clipped by 4 bases and J by 10 bases, with 11 bases between them. This CDR3 region has 13 residues. Germline V gene lookup returns CDR1 LNHDA and CDR2 SQIVND (reference sequence). CDR3 nucleotides: TGTGCCAGTAGTACGACAGGCGGATCACCCCTCCACTTT. Residues: CASSTTGGSPLHF.

The chain is built from TRBV6-1 and TRBJ1-4; TRBD1 matches 9 bases. The CDR3 is made up of 14 amino acids. From germline, CDR1 is MNHNS and CDR2 SASEGT. The ends lost 3 bases at V and 7 bases at J; junction bases unmatched: 3. The CDR3 is CASSEGTGSEKLFF. In DNA form, the CDR3 reads TGTGCCAGCAGTGAGGGGACAGGGTCTGAAAAACTGTTTTTT.

The genes are TRBV25-1 and TRBJ1-2, with D maybe TRBD1 (5 bases). CDR3 length equals 13 residues. V was cut by 6 bases and J by 3 bases, with 11 bases left in between. The V gene's germline CDR1 is MGHDK and CDR2 SYGVNS. CDR3 region: CASRAVGDYGYTF. CDR3 nucleotide sequence: TGTGCCAGCAGGGCGGTAGGGGACTATGGCTACACCTTC.

This chain links TRBV7-2 with TRBJ1-4; D is undetermined. The germline CDR1 and CDR2 sequences are SGHTA and FQGNSA. V shed 1 base and J shed 8 bases, with 14 bases lying between them. The CDR3 runs to 15 residues. CDR3 sequence (DNA): TGTGCCAGCAGCTTAGGAGCTCGCCCGAGGGAAAAACTGTTTTTT. This encodes CASSLGARPREKLFF.

The rearrangement links TRBV6-5 to TRBJ1-1; possible D gene TRBD1, 6 bases. The CDR3 totals 14 residues. Germline V gene data show CDR1 as MNHEY and CDR2 as SVGAGI. Trimming left V 6 bases short and J 3 bases short, with 14 bases between. The CDR3: CASSLREGDTEAFF. The DNA of the CDR3 is TGTGCCAGCAGCCTGAGAGAGGGGGACACTGAAGCTTTCTTT.

This rearrangement joins TRBV19 to TRBJ1-4; tentative D call: TRBD1 (6 bases). V dropped 5 bases and J dropped 9 bases, with 13 bases sitting between them. The CDR3 totals 13 residues. The germline V gene encodes CDR1 LNHDA and CDR2 SQIVND (reference sequence). The CDR3 region has the DNA TGTGCCAGTAGTCAAGGGGGGGGGCAAAAACTGTTTTTT. It codes for CASSQGGGQKLFF.

The CDR3 sequence is CASRGSSSYEQYF. Here the CDR3 DNA reads TGTGCCAGCAGGGGCAGCTCGTCCTACGAGCAGTACTTC. The V and J genes are TRBV6-5 and TRBJ2-7; D not certain. CDR3 length equals 13 residues. The ends were cut back, 6 bases at V and 1 base at J, with 10 bases in the middle. CDR1 and CDR2 from the germline V gene are MNHEY and SVGAGI.

The rearrangement uses TRBV19 and TRBJ1-4; TRBD1 might be the D (6 bases). The ends were cut back, 5 bases at V and 8 bases at J, with 15 bases in the middle. The germline CDR1 and CDR2 sequences are LNHDA and SQIVND (reference sequence). The CDR3 length is 14 residues. CDR3 region: CASSVLVQGEKLFF. CDR3 DNA: TGTGCCAGTAGTGTCTTGGTACAGGGCGAAAAACTGTTTTTT. The variable domain in full, completed from reference TRBV19 and TRBJ1-4, reads DGGITQSPKYLFRKEGQNVTLSCEQNLNHDAMYWYRQDPGQGLRLIYYSQIVNDFQKGDIAEGYSVSREKKESFPLTVTSAQKNPTAFYLCASSVLVQGEKLFFGSGTQLSVL.

This chain connects TRBV20-1 to TRBJ2-7, with 9 bases aligning to TRBD2. The CDR3 spans 11 residues. Germline assignment: CDR1 DFQATT and CDR2 SNEGSKA (reference sequence). V shed 7 bases and J 2 bases; nucleotides not matched to a gene: 0. In DNA form, the CDR3 reads TGCAGTGGCGGGGGGGCCTACGAGCAGTACTTC. The encoded protein is CSGGGAYEQYF.

J is TRBJ1-2 and V is TRBV7-9; no firm D call. Trimming shortened V by 1 base and J by 7 bases, and 10 bases separated the two germline ends. The CDR3 length is 13 residues. Germline CDR1 and CDR2: SEHNR and FQNEAQ (reference sequence). CDR3 nucleotide sequence: TGTGCCAGCAGCTTAGGAGAATTACCTGGCTACACCTTC. It codes for CASSLGELPGYTF.

J is TRBJ1-1 and V is TRBV5-4, with D possibly being TRBD1 (6 bases). In germline, CDR1 is SGHNT, CDR2 YYREEE (reference sequence). V lost 0 bases and J 3 bases, leaving 9 bases between the germline ends. This CDR3 region has 14 residues. CDR3 in amino acids: CASSLGGRDTEAFF. The CDR3 nucleotides are TGTGCCAGCAGCTTGGGGGGGCGAGACACTGAAGCTTTCTTT.

The V gene is TRBV5-5, the J gene TRBJ1-5; D not resolved. Looked up from germline, CDR1 is SGHKS and CDR2 is YYEKEE (reference sequence). V was clipped by 5 bases and J by 5 bases, with 11 bases between them. There are 13 residues in the CDR3. The CDR3 sequence: CASSYRGDQPQHF. In DNA, the CDR3 is TGTGCCAGCAGTTACCGGGGAGATCAGCCCCAGCATTTT.

The V and J genes are TRBV6-1 and TRBJ2-2; D perhaps matches TRBD2 (7 bases). Per the germline V gene, CDR1 is MNHNS and CDR2 is SASEGT. The CDR3 contains 17 residues. V dropped 0 bases and J dropped 6 bases, with 17 bases sitting between them. CDR3 residues: CASSEAGGRSYAGELFF. CDR3 in DNA: TGTGCCAGCAGTGAAGCGGGGGGGCGATCCTATGCCGGGGAGCTGTTTTTT.

Here the CDR3 reads CSASGAVAGNTDTQYF. For the CDR3, the DNA is TGCAGTGCTAGTGGTGCGGTAGCGGGGAACACAGATACGCAGTATTTT. The J gene is TRBJ2-3, the V gene TRBV20-1, with 8 positions matching TRBD2. Germline CDR1 reads DFQATT; CDR2 reads SNEGSKA (reference sequence). V lost 3 bases to trimming and J lost 2 bases; unmatched junction nucleotides: 10. The CDR3 consists of 16 residues.

The gene calls are TRBV7-2 and TRBJ1-6; D is unresolved. Trimming removed 0 bases from V and 15 bases from J, with 12 bases in between. The germline CDR1 and CDR2 sequences are SGHTA and FQGNSA. The CDR3 is made up of 13 amino acids. The DNA of the CDR3 is TGTGCCAGCAGCTTAGCATCAGGTTGGCACCTCCACTTT. Translating gives CASSLASGWHLHF. Together with reference TRBV7-2 and TRBJ1-6, the CDR3 gives the full variable domain: GAGVSQSPSNKVTEKGKDVELRCDPISGHTALYWYRQSLGQGLEFLIYFQGNSAPDKSGLPSDRFSAERTGGSVSTLTIQRTQQEDSAVYLCASSLASGWHLHFGNGTRLTVT.

V is TRBV19 and J is TRBJ2-2; 9 bases match TRBD2. The CDR3 spans 16 residues. Germline CDR1 and CDR2: LNHDA and SQIVND (reference sequence). Trimming took 3 bases from V and 1 from J; bases not matched to a gene: 3. Here the CDR3 DNA reads TGTGCCAGTAGTATTAGCGGGGGACTGAACACCGGGGAGCTGTTTTTT. Translating it yields CASSISGGLNTGELFF.

The rearrangement uses TRBV3-1 (or the pseudogene TRBV3-2) and TRBJ2-3; 9 bases fit TRBD2. This CDR3 contains 14 residues. Trimming removed 4 bases from V and 5 bases from J; junction bases left unmatched: 4. Per germline, CDR1 LGHDT and CDR2 YNNKEL (reference sequence). The CDR3 region is CASSRGGVRDTQYF. CDR3 DNA sequence: TGTGCCAGCAGCCGCGGGGGGGTTAGAGATACGCAGTATTTT.

This chain connects TRBV2 to TRBJ2-1; possibly TRBD2 for D (6 bases). V lost 3 bases to trimming and J lost 4 bases, with 19 bases between them. Germline V gene sequence: CDR1 SNHLY, CDR2 FYNNEI. The CDR3 covers 17 residues. As DNA, the CDR3 is TGTGCCAGCAGTGAGGCCTCGCGGGGTACGTCGTACAATGAGCAGTTCTTC. Its translation is CASSEASRGTSYNEQFF.

The V gene is TRBV2, the J gene TRBJ1-1; no clear D gene. This CDR3 contains 14 residues. Germline V gives CDR1 SNHLY, CDR2 FYNNEI. V lost 8 bases and J lost 2, with 15 bases in between. CDR3 amino acids: CASSARGRNTEAFF. CDR3 in DNA: TGTGCCAGCTCTGCCCGGGGTAGAAACACTGAAGCTTTCTTT. The entire variable domain, with the rest obtained from reference TRBV2 and TRBJ1-1, is as follows: EPEVTQTPSHQVTQMGQEVILRCVPISNHLYFYWYRQILGQKVEFLVSFYNNEISEKSEIFDDQFSVERPDGSNFTLKIRSTKLEDSAMYFCASSARGRNTEAFFGQGTRLTVV.

The gene calls are TRBV11-1 and TRBJ2-5; 8 nucleotides match TRBD1. The CDR3 has 15 residues. Germline CDR1 SGHAT, CDR2 FQDESV (reference sequence). Trimming removed 1 base from V and 6 bases from J; junction bases left unmatched: 7. CDR3 region: CASSLEGRGLKTQYF. The CDR3 DNA reads as TGTGCCAGCAGCTTAGAGGGCAGGGGGCTAAAGACCCAGTACTTC.